Reported below is one T cell receptor (beta chain). Per the original methods: Estimation of nucleated cell counts was performed using reference gene primer amplification. Some clones are missing from TCRdb's copy, which holds only in-frame ones; the method was immunoSEQ multiplex PCR. D and trimming come from the DNA, and the V and J calls and clone size come from that table. The table has roughly 150,000 clones, approximately 83% seen once. The ends lost 3 bases at V and 8 bases at J; junction bases unmatched: 10. Germline CDR1 and CDR2: SGDLS and YYNGEE. This CDR3 has 14 amino acids. These data are taken from a study of blood T cell repertoires in COVID-19. Study information: Whether acute or convalescent, the COVID-19 samples came from the United States, Italy and Spain. Sample material is recorded as cDNA or gDNA derived from T cells, B-cell-depleted T cells, or PBMCs.

The source is a man aged 70-80 years who had recovered from COVID-19. The chain combines TRBV9 with TRBJ1-2; TRBD1 matches 7 bases. The sample taken for sequencing was peripheral blood. The DNA of the CDR3 is TGTGCCAGCAGCGCCGGACAGGCCCACTTAGGCTACACCTTC. Its translation: CASSAGQAHLGYTF.